The 4 T cell receptor beta chains presented below share a single source sample, sequenced in a study of early T cells in non-severe SARS-CoV-2 infection. TCRdb fed the 5' RACE reads into MiXCR, producing one record per CDR3 protein. The data contain around 82,000 distinct CDR3 sequences, roughly 15% of them singletons. The sample consisted of whole blood. These receptors were collected from an adult who was a healthcare worker with PCR-confirmed SARS-CoV-2 infection or an uninfected control (not recorded which).

The chain has TRBV5-6 and TRBJ1-1; TRBD1 is a possible D gene (5 bases). The CDR3 is made up of 13 amino acids. The germline CDR1 and CDR2 sequences are SGHDT and YYEEEE. Trimming stripped 0 bases from V and 8 bases from J, with 11 bases between. The DNA for the CDR3 is TGTGCCAGCAGCTTGGTGGAGCAGGGAGAAGCTTTCTTT. This codes for CASSLVEQGEAFF.

In this sample, this clonotype turned up many times. The rearrangement uses TRBV3-1 and TRBJ1-1; D gene unclear. V lost 4 bases and J 5 bases, leaving 8 bases between the germline ends. Germline CDR1 is LGHDT and CDR2 is YNNKEL (reference sequence). This CDR3 has 12 residues. DNA of the CDR3: TGTGCCAGCAGCCTAGGTAGGACTGAAGCTTTCTTT. The encoded protein is CASSLGRTEAFF.

The V call is TRBV18, the J call TRBJ2-1; 8 bases align to TRBD2. The CDR3 covers 16 residues. Germline CDR1 KGHSH, CDR2 LQKENI. V lost 0 bases and J lost 7; bases outside the gene matches: 8. The CDR3 nucleotides are TGTGCCAGCTCACCACCTTCCGGGGGGGTGGCGAATGAGCAGTTCTTC. Its protein product is CASSPPSGGVANEQFF.

At least ten counts were recorded for this clonotype. V and J are TRBV12-3 or TRBV12-4 and TRBJ1-5; the D gene is possibly TRBD1 (6 bases). This CDR3 spans 14 amino acids. Deletions cut 1 base from V and 2 bases from J, with 6 bases between. The CDR3 spells CASSLGGRNQPQHF. CDR3 nucleotide sequence: TGTGCCAGCAGTTTAGGGGGGCGCAATCAGCCCCAGCATTTT.